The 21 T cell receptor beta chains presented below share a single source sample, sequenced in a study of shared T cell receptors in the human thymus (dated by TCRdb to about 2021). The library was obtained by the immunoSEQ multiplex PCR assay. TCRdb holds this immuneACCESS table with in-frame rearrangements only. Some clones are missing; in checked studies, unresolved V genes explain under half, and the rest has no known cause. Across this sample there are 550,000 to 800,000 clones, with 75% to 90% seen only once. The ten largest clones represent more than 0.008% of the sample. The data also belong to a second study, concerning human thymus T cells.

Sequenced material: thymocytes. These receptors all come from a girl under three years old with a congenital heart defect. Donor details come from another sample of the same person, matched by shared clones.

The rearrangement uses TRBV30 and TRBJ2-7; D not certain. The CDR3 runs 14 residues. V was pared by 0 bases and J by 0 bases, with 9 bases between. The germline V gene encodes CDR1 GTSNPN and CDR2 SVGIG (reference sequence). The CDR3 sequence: CAWSVMGTSYEQYF. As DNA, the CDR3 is TGTGCCTGGAGTGTAATGGGCACCTCCTACGAGCAGTACTTC.

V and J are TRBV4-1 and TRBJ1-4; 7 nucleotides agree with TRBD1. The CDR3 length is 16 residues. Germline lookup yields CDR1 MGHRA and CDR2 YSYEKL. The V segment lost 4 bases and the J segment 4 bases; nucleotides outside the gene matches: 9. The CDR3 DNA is TGCGCCAGCAGCCCCCGGGACAGCTGGGGTAATGAAAAACTGTTTTTT. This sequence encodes CASSPRDSWGNEKLFF.

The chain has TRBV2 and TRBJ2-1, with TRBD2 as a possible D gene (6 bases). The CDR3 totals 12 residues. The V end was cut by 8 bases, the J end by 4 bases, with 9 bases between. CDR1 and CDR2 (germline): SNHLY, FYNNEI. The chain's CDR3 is CASGGTYNEQFF. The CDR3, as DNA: TGTGCCAGCGGCGGGACTTACAATGAGCAGTTCTTC.

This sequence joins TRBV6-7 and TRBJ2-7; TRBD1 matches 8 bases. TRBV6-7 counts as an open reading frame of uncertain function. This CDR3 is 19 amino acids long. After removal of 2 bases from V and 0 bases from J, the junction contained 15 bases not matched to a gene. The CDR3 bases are TGTGCCAGCAGTTACCCTCCTGGGCCGACAGGGGCAGCCTCCTACGAGCAGTACTTC. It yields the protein CASSYPPGPTGAASYEQYF.

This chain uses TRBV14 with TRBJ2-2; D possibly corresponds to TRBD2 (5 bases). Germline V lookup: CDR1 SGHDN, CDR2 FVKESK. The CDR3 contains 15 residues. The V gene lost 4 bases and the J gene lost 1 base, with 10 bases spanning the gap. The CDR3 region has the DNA TGTGCCAGCAGCCGCGGGTCCCAGAACACCGGGGAGCTGTTTTTT. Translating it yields CASSRGSQNTGELFF.

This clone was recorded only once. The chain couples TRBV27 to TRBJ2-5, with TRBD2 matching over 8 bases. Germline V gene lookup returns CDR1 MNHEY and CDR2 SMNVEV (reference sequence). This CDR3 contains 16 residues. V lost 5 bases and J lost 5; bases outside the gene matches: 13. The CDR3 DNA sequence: TGTGCCAGCAGTCATGGGGGGCGGGGGGCGGGGGAGACCCAGTACTTC. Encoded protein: CASSHGGRGAGETQYF.

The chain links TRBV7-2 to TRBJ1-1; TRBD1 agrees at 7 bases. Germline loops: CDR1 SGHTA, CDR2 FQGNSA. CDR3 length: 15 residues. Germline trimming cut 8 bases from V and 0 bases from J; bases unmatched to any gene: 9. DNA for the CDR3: TGTGCCAGCCACCGGGACAGCAGCCTGAACACTGAAGCTTTCTTT. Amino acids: CASHRDSSLNTEAFF. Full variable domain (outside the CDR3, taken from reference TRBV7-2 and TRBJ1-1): GAGVSQSPSNKVTEKGKDVELRCDPISGHTALYWYRQSLGQGLEFLIYFQGNSAPDKSGLPSDRFSAERTGGSVSTLTIQRTQQEDSAVYLCASHRDSSLNTEAFFGQGTRLTVV.

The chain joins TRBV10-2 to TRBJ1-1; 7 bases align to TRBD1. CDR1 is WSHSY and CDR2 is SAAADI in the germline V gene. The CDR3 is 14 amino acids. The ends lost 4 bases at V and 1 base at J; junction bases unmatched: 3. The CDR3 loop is CASSGDSENTEAFF. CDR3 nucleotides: TGCGCCAGCAGTGGGGACAGTGAGAACACTGAAGCTTTCTTT.

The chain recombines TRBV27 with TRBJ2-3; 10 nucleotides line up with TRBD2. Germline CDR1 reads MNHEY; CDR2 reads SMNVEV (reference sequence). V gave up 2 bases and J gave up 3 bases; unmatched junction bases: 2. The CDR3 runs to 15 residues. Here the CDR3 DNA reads TGTGCCAGCAGTTTAAAGCGGGGGGGGACAGATACGCAGTATTTT. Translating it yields CASSLKRGGTDTQYF.

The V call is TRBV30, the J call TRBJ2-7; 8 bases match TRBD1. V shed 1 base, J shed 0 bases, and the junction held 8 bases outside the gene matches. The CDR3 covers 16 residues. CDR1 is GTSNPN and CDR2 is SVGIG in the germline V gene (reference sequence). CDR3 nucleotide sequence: TGTGCCTGGAGTGGCCGGACAGGGTTAAACTCCTACGAGCAGTACTTC. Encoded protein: CAWSGRTGLNSYEQYF.

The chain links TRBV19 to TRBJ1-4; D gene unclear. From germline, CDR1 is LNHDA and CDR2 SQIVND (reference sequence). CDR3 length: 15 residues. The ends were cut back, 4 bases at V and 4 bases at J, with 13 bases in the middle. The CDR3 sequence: CASSTSRGNNEKLFF. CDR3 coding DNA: TGTGCCAGTAGTACGAGTCGGGGAAATAATGAAAAACTGTTTTTT.

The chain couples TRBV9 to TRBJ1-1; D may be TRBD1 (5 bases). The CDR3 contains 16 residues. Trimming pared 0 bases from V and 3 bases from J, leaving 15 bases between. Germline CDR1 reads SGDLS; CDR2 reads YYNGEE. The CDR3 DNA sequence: TGTGCCAGCAGCGTAGGGGTGGGGGGGAAGGACACTGAAGCTTTCTTT. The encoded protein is CASSVGVGGKDTEAFF.

CDR3 in amino acids: CASSPRGQGKGNCTDTQYF. In DNA form, the CDR3 reads TGTGCCAGCTCACCGAGGGGACAGGGGAAAGGGAATTGCACAGATACGCAGTATTTT. The V gene is TRBV18, the J gene TRBJ2-3; 10 bases are a match to TRBD1. CDR1 is KGHSH, CDR2 LQKENI, per germline. The CDR3 is made up of 19 amino acids. V lost 3 bases, J lost 1 base, and 13 bases stayed unmatched.

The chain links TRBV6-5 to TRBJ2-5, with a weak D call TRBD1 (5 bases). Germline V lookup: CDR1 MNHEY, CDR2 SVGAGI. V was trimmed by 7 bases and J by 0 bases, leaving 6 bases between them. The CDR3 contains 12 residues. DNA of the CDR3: TGTGCCAGCAAGGGGAACCAAGAGACCCAGTACTTC. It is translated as CASKGNQETQYF.

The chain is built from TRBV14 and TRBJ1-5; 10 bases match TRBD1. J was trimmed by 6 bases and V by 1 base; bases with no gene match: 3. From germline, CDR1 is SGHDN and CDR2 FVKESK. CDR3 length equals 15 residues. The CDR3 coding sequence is TGTGCCAGCAGCCAAGGACAGGGGGCTGGTCAGCCCCAGCATTTT. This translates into CASSQGQGAGQPQHF. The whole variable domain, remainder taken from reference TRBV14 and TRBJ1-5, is EAGVTQFPSHSVIEKGQTVTLRCDPISGHDNLYWYRRVMGKEIKFLLHFVKESKQDESGMPNNRFLAERTGGTYSTLKVQPAELEDSGVYFCASSQGQGAGQPQHFGDGTRLSIL.

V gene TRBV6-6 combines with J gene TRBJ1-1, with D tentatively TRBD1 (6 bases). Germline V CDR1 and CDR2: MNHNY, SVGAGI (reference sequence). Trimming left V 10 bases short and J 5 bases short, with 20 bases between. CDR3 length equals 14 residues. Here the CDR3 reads CATPPEGQGTEAFF. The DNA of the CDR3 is TGTGCCACTCCACCCGAGGGCCAGGGGACTGAAGCTTTCTTT.

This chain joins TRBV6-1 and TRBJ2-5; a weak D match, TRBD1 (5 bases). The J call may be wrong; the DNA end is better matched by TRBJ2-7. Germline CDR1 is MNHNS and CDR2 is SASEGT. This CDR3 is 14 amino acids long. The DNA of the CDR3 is TGTGCCAGCAGCCTCAAGCAGGGTATCGGCGAGCAGTACTTC. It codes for CASSLKQGIGEQYF.

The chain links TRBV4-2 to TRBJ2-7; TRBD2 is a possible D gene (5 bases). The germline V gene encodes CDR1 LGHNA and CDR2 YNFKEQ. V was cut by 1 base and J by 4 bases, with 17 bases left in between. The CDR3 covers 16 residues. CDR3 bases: TGTGCCAGCAGCCAAGCTTGGTGTAGTAGAGGGTACGAGCAGTACTTC. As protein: CASSQAWCSRGYEQYF.

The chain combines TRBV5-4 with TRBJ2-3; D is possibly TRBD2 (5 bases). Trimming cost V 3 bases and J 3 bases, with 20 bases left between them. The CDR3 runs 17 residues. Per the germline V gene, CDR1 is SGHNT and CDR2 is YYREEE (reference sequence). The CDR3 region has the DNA TGTGCCAGCAGCTCCAAGGCGTTTAGCGTCGGAACAGATACGCAGTATTTT. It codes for CASSSKAFSVGTDTQYF. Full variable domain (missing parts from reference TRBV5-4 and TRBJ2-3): ETGVTQSPTHLIKTRGQQVTLRCSSQSGHNTVSWYQQALGQGPQFIFQYYREEENGRGNFPPRFSGLQFPNYSSELNVNALELDDSALYLCASSSKAFSVGTDTQYFGPGTRLTVL.

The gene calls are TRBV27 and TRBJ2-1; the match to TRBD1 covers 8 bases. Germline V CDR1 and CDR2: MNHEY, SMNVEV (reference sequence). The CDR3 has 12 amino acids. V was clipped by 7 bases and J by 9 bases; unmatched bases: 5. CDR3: CASNQGAGEQFF. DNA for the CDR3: TGTGCCAGCAATCAGGGGGCAGGTGAGCAGTTCTTC.

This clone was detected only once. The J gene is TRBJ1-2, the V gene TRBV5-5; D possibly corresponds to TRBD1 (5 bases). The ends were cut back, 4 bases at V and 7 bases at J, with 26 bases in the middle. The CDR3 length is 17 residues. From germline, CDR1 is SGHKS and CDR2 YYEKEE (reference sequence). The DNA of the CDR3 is TGTGCCAGCAGCCCCACGGTGCGGGGGGTCCGGATCTTTGGCTACACCTTC. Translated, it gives CASSPTVRGVRIFGYTF. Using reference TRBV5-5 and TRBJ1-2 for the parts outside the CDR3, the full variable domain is DAGVTQSPTHLIKTRGQQVTLRCSPISGHKSVSWYQQVLGQGPQFIFQYYEKEERGRGNFPDRFSARQFPNYSSELNVNALLLGDSALYLCASSPTVRGVRIFGYTFGSGTRLTVV.